This is a list of T cell receptor beta chains from one sample in a study of T cells after yellow fever vaccination. One entry per CDR3 protein results from TCRdb running MiXCR on the 5' RACE reads. The table includes 110,000 to 150,000 distinct CDR3 sequences, 5% to 8% detected once. The sample consisted of CD4+ T cells sorted from PBMCs, taken 10 days after the yellow fever booster vaccination. The receptor source for this set is a man aged 25-40 years who received the YFV17D yellow fever vaccine. CDR3s include the opening cysteine and the closing phenylalanine or tryptophan. The D gene is left open where the match is weak. For some rows the clone size is stated as once, few or many, or as a class when expanded; others skip it.

d_call: NA; v_call: TRBV5-5; clone_size: NA; j_call: TRBJ1-3; cdr3_nt: TGTGCCAGCAGTCGGGACCGAGTCTCTGGAAACACCATATATTTT; cdr3_aa: CASSRDRVSGNTIYF
d_call: NA; v_call: TRBV29-1; clone_size: many; j_call: TRBJ2-5; cdr3_nt: TGCAGCGTTGGTGGCCAGAAAGAGACCCAGTACTTC; cdr3_aa: CSVGGQKETQYF
d_call: NA; v_call: TRBV7-2; clone_size: many; j_call: TRBJ1-4; cdr3_nt: TGTGCCAGCAGTCCCAATGGGATAGGACTGTTTTTT; cdr3_aa: CASSPNGIGLFF
d_call: TRBD2; v_call: TRBV7-2; clone_size: many; j_call: TRBJ2-1; cdr3_nt: TGTGCCAGCAGCTTCTGGGGTTTTGGACTAGCGGGACCCCCCAGCTCCTACAATGAGCAGTTCTTC; cdr3_aa: CASSFWGFGLAGPPSSYNEQFF
d_call: NA; v_call: TRBV5-1; clone_size: many; j_call: TRBJ2-2; cdr3_nt: TGCGCCAGCAGCTTGAGTGGGGCAGGACAGACCGGGGAGCTGTTTTTT; cdr3_aa: CASSLSGAGQTGELFF
d_call: NA; v_call: TRBV7-2; clone_size: many; j_call: TRBJ2-5; cdr3_nt: TGTGCCAGCACCTTTCGACAGGGGAGGGCCCAGTACTTC; cdr3_aa: CASTFRQGRAQYF
d_call: NA; v_call: TRBV20-1; clone_size: many; j_call: TRBJ2-1; cdr3_nt: TGCAGTGCTAGAGATCTACGGCAGGGAATCAATGAGCAGTTCTTC; cdr3_aa: CSARDLRQGINEQFF
d_call: NA; v_call: TRBV7-7; clone_size: many; j_call: TRBJ2-1; cdr3_nt: TGTGCTAGCAGCCCTTCGTCCAGCTCCTACAATGAGCAGTTCTTC; cdr3_aa: CASSPSSSSYNEQFF
d_call: TRBD2; v_call: TRBV19; clone_size: few; j_call: TRBJ2-1; cdr3_nt: TGTGCCAGTAGTTCCATAGCGGGAGTTTCCTACAATGAGCAGTTCTTC; cdr3_aa: CASSSIAGVSYNEQFF
d_call: NA; v_call: TRBV6-1; clone_size: many; j_call: TRBJ2-2; cdr3_nt: TGTGCCAGCCCGGGGGTGCCCGGGGAGCTGTTTTTT; cdr3_aa: CASPGVPGELFF
d_call: TRBD1; v_call: TRBV7-2; clone_size: many; j_call: TRBJ2-7; cdr3_nt: TGTGCCAGCGGGGCCGGGACAGGGGTGAACGAGCAGTACTTC; cdr3_aa: CASGAGTGVNEQYF
d_call: NA; v_call: TRBV6-1; clone_size: many; j_call: TRBJ1-5; cdr3_nt: TGTGCCAGCAGTCGGGACGCCTCTAGCAATCAGCCCCAGCATTTT; cdr3_aa: CASSRDASSNQPQHF
d_call: NA; v_call: TRBV27; clone_size: few; j_call: TRBJ2-2; cdr3_nt: TGTGCCAGCAGTCCTCGAGCAGTCACCGGGGAGCTGTTTTTT; cdr3_aa: CASSPRAVTGELFF
d_call: TRBD1; v_call: TRBV7-9; clone_size: many; j_call: TRBJ2-1; cdr3_nt: TGTGCCAGCAGCTCCGACAGGGGGCGCAGCGAGTTCTTC; cdr3_aa: CASSSDRGRSEFF
d_call: NA; v_call: TRBV6-5; clone_size: many; j_call: TRBJ2-2; cdr3_nt: TGTGCCAGCAGTTACTCGGCGGCTCAGGGCCGGGAGCTGTTTTTT; cdr3_aa: CASSYSAAQGRELFF
d_call: NA; v_call: TRBV5-6; clone_size: many; j_call: TRBJ2-7; cdr3_nt: TGTGCCAGCAGCTTATGGAGGGCCTACGAGCAGTACTTC; cdr3_aa: CASSLWRAYEQYF
d_call: NA; v_call: TRBV7-3; clone_size: many; j_call: TRBJ2-2; cdr3_nt: TGTGCCAGCAGCCCCCAGGGGCTCACCGGGGAGCTGTTTTTT; cdr3_aa: CASSPQGLTGELFF
d_call: NA; v_call: TRBV20-1; clone_size: many; j_call: TRBJ1-5; cdr3_nt: TGCAGTGCTAGAGATGGACCACGCAATCAGCCCCAGCATTTT; cdr3_aa: CSARDGPRNQPQHF
d_call: TRBD2; v_call: TRBV3-1; clone_size: many; j_call: TRBJ2-2; cdr3_nt: TGTGCCAGCAGCCCCTTCTTAGCGGGGACCGGGGAGCTGTTTTTT; cdr3_aa: CASSPFLAGTGELFF
d_call: NA; v_call: TRBV10-2; clone_size: many; j_call: TRBJ2-7; cdr3_nt: TGCGCCAGCAGGTCGGCCGGGAGTTCCTACGAGCAGTACTTC; cdr3_aa: CASRSAGSSYEQYF
d_call: NA; v_call: TRBV18; clone_size: many; j_call: TRBJ2-5; cdr3_nt: TGTGCCAGCTCATCGGGAACGATGGAGACCCAGTACTTC; cdr3_aa: CASSSGTMETQYF
d_call: NA; v_call: TRBV20-1; clone_size: many; j_call: TRBJ2-1; cdr3_nt: TGCAGCCCCCGGCGAGGGCCAGGCAATGAGCAGTTCTTC; cdr3_aa: CSPRRGPGNEQFF
d_call: TRBD2; v_call: TRBV12-3/TRBV12-4; clone_size: many; j_call: TRBJ2-1; cdr3_nt: TGTGCCAGCACCCAGGGCGGGAGCGGGGATGAGCAGTTCTTC; cdr3_aa: CASTQGGSGDEQFF
d_call: NA; v_call: TRBV20-1; clone_size: many; j_call: TRBJ2-2; cdr3_nt: TGCAGTGCTAACACCAGGGGAGAATTGTCCGGGGAGCTGTTTTTT; cdr3_aa: CSANTRGELSGELFF
d_call: TRBD1; v_call: TRBV28; clone_size: many; j_call: TRBJ2-3; cdr3_nt: TGTGCCAGCAGAGGACAGGGGGCAGATACGCAGTATTTT; cdr3_aa: CASRGQGADTQYF
d_call: TRBD2; v_call: TRBV6-5; clone_size: few; j_call: TRBJ2-1; cdr3_nt: TGTGCCAGCAGTTACCGGACTAGCGCCTACAATGAGCAGTTCTTC; cdr3_aa: CASSYRTSAYNEQFF
d_call: TRBD1; v_call: TRBV5-1; clone_size: few; j_call: TRBJ2-7; cdr3_nt: TGCGCCAGCAGCTTGCAACAGGGGGACGAGCAGTACTTC; cdr3_aa: CASSLQQGDEQYF